This T cell receptor (beta chain) was identified in a study of T-cell memory formation after mild COVID-19. Points from the study as a whole: Cross-reactive memory seemingly joined, as some responding clones were found in pre-infection memory. There was a balanced CD4/CD8 profile in clones contracting day 15 to 85, and later expanders leaned CD4+. Nothing showed for sure that second-wave clones peaking on day 37 were SARS-CoV-2 specific. Contracting CD4+ clones lay largely in CM and EM, with CD8+ ones residing in EMRA.

As to this clonotype: Its antigen is not identified.

TCRdb recomputed calls from the 5' RACE reads with MiXCR, one row per CDR3 protein. The sample carries roughly 510,000 distinct CDR3 sequences, 15% to 20% recorded once. The TCR originated in an adult woman who had mild COVID-19 (a few samples of this study predate the infection). Cell type and time point are not known. The sequencing sample was made of PBMCs or a T cell subset sorted from them (not recorded which).

CDR3 coding DNA: TGTGCCAGCACCCGGACAGGGGGCAGTGGCTACACCTTC. Its protein product is CASTRTGGSGYTF. The chain links TRBV6-5 to TRBJ1-2; 11 bases align to TRBD1. Germline V gene sequence: CDR1 MNHEY, CDR2 SVGAGI. Trimming cost V 7 bases and J 7 bases; bases outside gene matches: 5. CDR3 length: 13 residues.